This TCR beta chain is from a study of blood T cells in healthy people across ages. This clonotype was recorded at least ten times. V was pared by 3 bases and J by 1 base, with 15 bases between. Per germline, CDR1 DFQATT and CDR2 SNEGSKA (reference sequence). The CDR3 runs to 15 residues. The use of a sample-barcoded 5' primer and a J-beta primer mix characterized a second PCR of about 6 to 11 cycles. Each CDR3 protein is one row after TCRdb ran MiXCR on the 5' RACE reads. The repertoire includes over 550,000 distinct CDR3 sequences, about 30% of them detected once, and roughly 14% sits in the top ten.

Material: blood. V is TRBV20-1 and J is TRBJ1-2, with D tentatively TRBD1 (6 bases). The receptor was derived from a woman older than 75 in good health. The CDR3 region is CSARGGDIINYGYTF. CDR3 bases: TGCAGTGCTAGGGGGGGGGACATAATTAACTATGGCTACACCTTC.